These T cell receptor beta chains were read from a single sample in a study of shared clonotypes between healthy human individuals. The protocol was immunoSEQ multiplex PCR, while the TCRdb copy is restricted to in-frame clones and leaves out a portion. Counted here are about 2,200,000 clones, under 95% occurring once; the ten biggest clones make up around 1.7%. The specimen sequenced was naive CD8+ T cells from PBMCs. Source of these receptors: a man aged 18 to 35 in good health. Some clones in this sample may be carry-over from other donors' samples. The CDR3 runs from the conserved cysteine through the conserved F or W. The D gene is left open where the match is weak. Size is stated for part of the rows, as once, few or many counts, or as a class when the clone is expanded.

TRBV28	TRBJ2-7	TRBD2	.	TGTGCCAGCAGTCCTAGCGGGAGGGCCGTCCGCTACGAGCAGTACTTC	CASSPSGRAVRYEQYF
TRBV15	TRBJ2-5	.	.	TGTGCCACCAGCAGCCGTGAGGAAGGGACCCAGTACTTC	CATSSREEGTQYF
TRBV28	TRBJ1-2	.	.	TGTGCCAGCAGCTTCGCCCTCTATGGCTACACCTTC	CASSFALYGYTF
TRBV4-1	TRBJ2-1	TRBD2	.	TGCGCCAGCCGGCCGGGACTAGCATTGAATGAGCAGTTCTTC	CASRPGLALNEQFF
TRBV13	TRBJ2-5	TRBD1	.	TGTGCCAGCAGCTTCGGCAGGGGGCGGGAGACCCAGTACTTC	CASSFGRGRETQYF
TRBV27	TRBJ2-7	.	.	TGTGCCAGCAGTTTAAGGAGGCAGATCAACTCCTACGAGCAGTACTTC	CASSLRRQINSYEQYF
TRBV29-1	TRBJ2-5	.	once	TGCAGCGTTGACAGGGGCCGGTCACAGTACTTC	CSVDRGRSQYF
TRBV30	TRBJ2-7	.	.	TGTGCCTGGGGGGACGGCTACGAGCAGTACTTC	CAWGDGYEQYF
TRBV7-9	TRBJ1-4	TRBD1	.	TGTGCCAGCAGTCTCCTACCGGGACAGGGGGAAGAAAAACTGTTTTTT	CASSLLPGQGEEKLFF
TRBV28	TRBJ1-4	TRBD1	.	TGTGCCAGCAGCCGACAGGGGGCTCGGGAAAAACTGTTTTTT	CASSRQGAREKLFF
TRBV18	TRBJ1-2	.	few	TGTGCCAGCTCACCCCGGGGGGATGGCTACACCTTC	CASSPRGDGYTF
TRBV25-1	TRBJ1-2	.	.	TGTGCCAGCAGTGATATAGGGCTAGGAGACTATGGCTACACCTTC	CASSDIGLGDYGYTF
TRBV28	TRBJ2-7	.	once	TGTGCCAGCGATGGATCGATTGGGGCGGTTTCCTACGAGCAGTACTTC	CASDGSIGAVSYEQYF
TRBV9	TRBJ2-2	TRBD1	once	TGTGCCAGCAGCGCGTTAGGGGACAGCAACACCGGGGAGCTGTTTTTT	CASSALGDSNTGELFF
TRBV27	TRBJ1-1	.	.	TGTGCCAGCAGTTTATTGGGAGGGGACCCTGAAGCTTTCTTT	CASSLLGGDPEAFF
TRBV28	TRBJ1-5	.	.	TGTGCCAGCAGTGGACGCCCCTTTCTTCTTCGGAGTCAGCCCCAGCATTTT	CASSGRPFLLRSQPQHF
TRBV29-1	TRBJ1-2	.	.	TGCAGCGTTGGGGGGAACGGGTCCCCGGGTGGCTACACCTTC	CSVGGNGSPGGYTF
TRBV28	TRBJ2-1	TRBD2	.	TGTGCCAGCACCAAACGGGCTAGCGGGAAATACAATGAGCAGTTCTTC	CASTKRASGKYNEQFF
TRBV9	TRBJ2-2	TRBD1	.	TGTGCCAGCAGCGCGGGACAGGCGGTCACCGGGGAGCTGTTTTTT	CASSAGQAVTGELFF
TRBV19	TRBJ1-5	TRBD1	.	TGTGCCAGTAGTGATACAGGGGGTCCCAATCAGCCCCAGCATTTT	CASSDTGGPNQPQHF
TRBV7-9	TRBJ2-5	.	.	TGTGCCAGCAGCTACGCAGGGGAGACCCAGTACTTC	CASSYAGETQYF
TRBV7-9	TRBJ1-1	.	.	TGTGCCAGCAGCTTAGATAAGGGAAAGAACACTGAAGCTTTCTTT	CASSLDKGKNTEAFF
TRBV25-1	TRBJ1-3	.	.	TGTGCCAGCGAACGGGAGGGGGTCACTGGAAACACCATATATTTT	CASEREGVTGNTIYF
TRBV5-4	TRBJ1-5	.	once	TGTGCCAGCAGCTCGGGGAGTAGCAATCAGCCCCAGCATTTT	CASSSGSSNQPQHF
TRBV27	TRBJ1-2	.	once	TGTGCCACATGGACAGCATATGGCTACACCTTC	CATWTAYGYTF
TRBV6-5	TRBJ2-7	TRBD2	.	TGTGCCAGCAGGCCGACTAGCGGGAACGAGCAGTACTTC	CASRPTSGNEQYF
TRBV28	TRBJ1-2	TRBD1	.	TGTGCCAGCCGAGGACAGGGGGGGTACTATGGCTACACCTTC	CASRGQGGYYGYTF
TRBV30	TRBJ1-1	TRBD1	few	TGTGCCTGGAGTGTAGCGACAGGGGGTAGGTCTGAAGCTTTCTTT	CAWSVATGGRSEAFF
TRBV4-1	TRBJ1-2	TRBD1	.	TGCGCCAGCAGCCAACTAGGGGGCGGAACCGGCTACACCTTC	CASSQLGGGTGYTF
TRBV13	TRBJ2-7	TRBD1	.	TGTGCCAGCAGCTTCCTCTTTAGACAGGGGAGCCCTTTGGACGAGCAGTACTTC	CASSFLFRQGSPLDEQYF
TRBV27	TRBJ2-3	TRBD2	.	TGTGCCAGCAGTTTATCGGGCGGGAGGATGGGAGATACGCAGTATTTT	CASSLSGGRMGDTQYF
TRBV4-3	TRBJ2-7	.	.	TGCGCCAGCAGCTCTGACCGAAGGGGACCTAGGAACGAGCAGTACTTC	CASSSDRRGPRNEQYF
TRBV7-9	TRBJ2-7	.	.	TGTGCCAGCAGCCCGTCGAATGGTGCGCGGGCCTACGAGCAGTACTTC	CASSPSNGARAYEQYF
TRBV9	TRBJ1-1	TRBD1	few	TGTGCCAGCAGCGTGGACGGGACAGGGGAGGTTGAAGCTTTCTTT	CASSVDGTGEVEAFF
TRBV6-6	TRBJ2-7	.	.	TGTGCCAGCAGAACCGGTGAAGGTCTATCCTACGAGCAGTACTTC	CASRTGEGLSYEQYF
TRBV19	TRBJ2-7	TRBD2	.	TGTGCCAGTAGTATAGGGGCTAGCGGGAGCTCCTACGAGCAGTACTTC	CASSIGASGSSYEQYF
TRBV28	TRBJ1-3	.	.	TGTGCCAGCGGGGACACTGGAAACACCATATATTTT	CASGDTGNTIYF
TRBV11-2	TRBJ2-7	.	.	TGTGCCAGCAGCTTAGAGGTCGGCAGCTCCTACGAGCAGTACTTC	CASSLEVGSSYEQYF
TRBV10-3	TRBJ2-2	TRBD2	.	TGTGCCATCAGTGAACTCGGTCTAGCGGGATACACCGGGGAGCTGTTTTTT	CAISELGLAGYTGELFF
TRBV27	TRBJ2-2	.	.	TGTGCCAGCAGCGTCATACCGGGTGAAGAGCTGTTTTTT	CASSVIPGEELFF
TRBV20-1	TRBJ2-1	.	.	TGCAGTGCTAGTGTTCGGAATGAGCAGTTCTTC	CSASVRNEQFF
TRBV7-9	TRBJ1-2	TRBD1	.	TGTGCCAGCAGCTTAGCCGGGACAGGGGCTTCGGTCTATGGCTACACCTTC	CASSLAGTGASVYGYTF
TRBV4-1	TRBJ1-3	TRBD1	once	TGCGCCAGCAGCCAAGCAGGGGGCGAAAACACCATATATTTT	CASSQAGGENTIYF
TRBV14	TRBJ2-7	.	.	TGTGCCAGCAGTCCATCCCTTGGGAAGCAGTACTTC	CASSPSLGKQYF